This T cell receptor (beta chain) was obtained from a study of T cell responses to AZD1222 COVID-19 vaccine. The V segment lost 3 bases and the J segment 2 bases; nucleotides outside the gene matches: 9. This CDR3 region has 16 residues. Points on this clone: Its antigen is unidentified.

General study findings and limits: Researchers took repertoire samples only after the peak T cell response had come. Reports say nearly half of spike-specific TCRs go after unmutated variant regions.

Using immunoSEQ multiplex PCR, the repertoire was profiled, and TCRdb retains in-frame clones only, with some absent. The data contain roughly 65,000 clones, around four fifths of them singletons. This clonotype originated in an adult who received the AZD1222 COVID-19 vaccine. The gene calls are TRBV5-3 and TRBJ2-7; 9 bases are shared with TRBD1. TRBV5-3 falls under the ORF class, with uncertain function. The specimen comprised peripheral blood, sampled 28 days after the second AZD1222 dose. The CDR3 DNA sequence: TGTGCCAGAAGCTACCCCCGGGACAGGGTTCCCTACGAGCAGTACTTC. It yields the protein CARSYPRDRVPYEQYF.